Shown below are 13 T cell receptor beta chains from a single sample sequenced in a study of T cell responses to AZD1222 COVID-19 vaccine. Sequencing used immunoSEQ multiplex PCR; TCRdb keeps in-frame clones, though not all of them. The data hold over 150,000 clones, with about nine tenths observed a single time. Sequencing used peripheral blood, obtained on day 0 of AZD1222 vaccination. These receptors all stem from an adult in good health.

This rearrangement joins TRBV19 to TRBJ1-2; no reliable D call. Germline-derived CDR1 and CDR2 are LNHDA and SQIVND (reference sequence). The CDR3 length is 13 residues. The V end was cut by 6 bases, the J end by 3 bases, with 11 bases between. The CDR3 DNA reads TGTGCCAGTAGGCAGAGGGAGGACTATGGCTACACCTTC. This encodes CASRQREDYGYTF. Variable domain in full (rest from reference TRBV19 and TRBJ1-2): DGGITQSPKYLFRKEGQNVTLSCEQNLNHDAMYWYRQDPGQGLRLIYYSQIVNDFQKGDIAEGYSVSREKKESFPLTVTSAQKNPTAFYLCASRQREDYGYTFGSGTRLTVV.

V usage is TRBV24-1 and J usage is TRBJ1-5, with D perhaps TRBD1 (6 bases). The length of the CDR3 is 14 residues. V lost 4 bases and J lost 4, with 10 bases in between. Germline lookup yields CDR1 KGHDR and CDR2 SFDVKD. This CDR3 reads CATSDWTENQPQHF. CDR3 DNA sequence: TGTGCCACCAGTGACTGGACAGAGAATCAGCCCCAGCATTTT.

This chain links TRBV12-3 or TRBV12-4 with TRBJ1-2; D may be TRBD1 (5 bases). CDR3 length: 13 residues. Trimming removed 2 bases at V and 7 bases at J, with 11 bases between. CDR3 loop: CASSLSGGRGYTF. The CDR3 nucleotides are TGTGCCAGCAGTTTATCGGGGGGTCGTGGCTACACCTTC.

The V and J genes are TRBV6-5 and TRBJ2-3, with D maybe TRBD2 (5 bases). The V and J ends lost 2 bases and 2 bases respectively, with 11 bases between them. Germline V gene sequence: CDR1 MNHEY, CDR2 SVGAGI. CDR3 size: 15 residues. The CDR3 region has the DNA TGTGCCAGCAGTTACGGAGGCCTTACCACAGATACGCAGTATTTT. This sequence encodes CASSYGGLTTDTQYF.

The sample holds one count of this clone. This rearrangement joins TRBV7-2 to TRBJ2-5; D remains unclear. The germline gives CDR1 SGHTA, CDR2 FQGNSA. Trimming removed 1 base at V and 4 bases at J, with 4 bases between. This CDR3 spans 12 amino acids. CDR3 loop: CASSLEVETQYF. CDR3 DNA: TGTGCCAGCAGCTTAGAGGTAGAGACCCAGTACTTC.

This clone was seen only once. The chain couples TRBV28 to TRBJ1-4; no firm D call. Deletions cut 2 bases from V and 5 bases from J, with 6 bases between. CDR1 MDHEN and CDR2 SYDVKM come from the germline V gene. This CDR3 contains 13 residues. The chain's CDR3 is CASSLLRNEKLFF. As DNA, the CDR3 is TGTGCCAGCAGTTTACTCAGAAATGAAAAACTGTTTTTT.

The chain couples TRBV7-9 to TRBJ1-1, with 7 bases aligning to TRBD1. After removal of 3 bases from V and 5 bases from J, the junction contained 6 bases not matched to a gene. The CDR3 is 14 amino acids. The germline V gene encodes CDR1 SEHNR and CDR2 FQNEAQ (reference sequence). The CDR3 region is CASSLWTGGTEAFF. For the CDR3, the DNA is TGTGCCAGCAGCTTGTGGACAGGCGGGACTGAAGCTTTCTTT.

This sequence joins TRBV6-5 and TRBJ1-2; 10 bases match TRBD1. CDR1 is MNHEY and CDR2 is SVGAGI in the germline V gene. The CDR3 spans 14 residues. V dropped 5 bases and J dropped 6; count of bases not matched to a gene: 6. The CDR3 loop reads CASSISGTGDGYTF. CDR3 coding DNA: TGTGCCAGCAGTATTTCCGGGACAGGGGATGGCTACACCTTC.

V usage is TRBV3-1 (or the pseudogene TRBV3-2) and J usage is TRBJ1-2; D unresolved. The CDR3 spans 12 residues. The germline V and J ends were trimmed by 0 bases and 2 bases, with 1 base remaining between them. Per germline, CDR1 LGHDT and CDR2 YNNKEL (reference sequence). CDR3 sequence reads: CASSQDNYGYTF. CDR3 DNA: TGTGCCAGCAGCCAAGACAACTATGGCTACACCTTC.

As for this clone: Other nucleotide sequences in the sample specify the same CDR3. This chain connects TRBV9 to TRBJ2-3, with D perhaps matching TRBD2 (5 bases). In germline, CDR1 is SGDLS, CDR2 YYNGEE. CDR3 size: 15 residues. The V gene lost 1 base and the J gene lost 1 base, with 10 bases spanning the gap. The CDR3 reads CASSVLAGGTDTQYF. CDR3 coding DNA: TGTGCCAGCAGCGTACTTGCGGGTGGCACAGATACGCAGTATTTT.

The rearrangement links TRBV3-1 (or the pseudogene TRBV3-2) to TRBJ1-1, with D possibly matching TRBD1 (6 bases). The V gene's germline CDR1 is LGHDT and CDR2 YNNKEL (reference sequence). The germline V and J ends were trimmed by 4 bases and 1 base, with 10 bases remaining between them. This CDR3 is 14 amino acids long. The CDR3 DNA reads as TGTGCCAGCAGCCTCACAGGGCCGAACACTGAAGCTTTCTTT. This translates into CASSLTGPNTEAFF.

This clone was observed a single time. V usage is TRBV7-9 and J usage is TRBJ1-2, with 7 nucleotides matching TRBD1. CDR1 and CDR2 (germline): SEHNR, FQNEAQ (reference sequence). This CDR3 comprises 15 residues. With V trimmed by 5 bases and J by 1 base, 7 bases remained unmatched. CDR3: CASSPRTGLNYGYTF. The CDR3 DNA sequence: TGTGCCAGCAGCCCTCGGACAGGTCTTAACTATGGCTACACCTTC.

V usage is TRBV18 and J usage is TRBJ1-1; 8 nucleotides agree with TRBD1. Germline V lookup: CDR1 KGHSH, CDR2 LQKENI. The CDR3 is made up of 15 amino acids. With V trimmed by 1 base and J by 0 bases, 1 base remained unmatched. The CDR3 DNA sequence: TGTGCCAGCTCACCACGGGACAGGCTGAACACTGAAGCTTTCTTT. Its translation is CASSPRDRLNTEAFF.